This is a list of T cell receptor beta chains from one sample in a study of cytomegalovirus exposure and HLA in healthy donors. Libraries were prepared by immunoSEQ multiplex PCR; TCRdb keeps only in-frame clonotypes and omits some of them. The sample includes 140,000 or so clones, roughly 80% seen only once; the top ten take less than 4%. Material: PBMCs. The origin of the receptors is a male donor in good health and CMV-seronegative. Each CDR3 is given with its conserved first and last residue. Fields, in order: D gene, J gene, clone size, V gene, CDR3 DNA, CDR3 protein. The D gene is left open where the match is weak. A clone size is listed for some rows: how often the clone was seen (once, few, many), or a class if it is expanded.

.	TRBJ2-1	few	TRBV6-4	TGTGCCAGCAGTGCTCGAGCGGAGCTCTACAATGAGCAGTTCTTC	CASSARAELYNEQFF
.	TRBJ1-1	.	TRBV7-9	TGTGCCAGCAGCTTAGGATCCGGGTTAGCAAATCGGGGCACTGAAGCTTTCTTT	CASSLGSGLANRGTEAFF
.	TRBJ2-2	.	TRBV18	TGTGCCAGCTCACCACCAAGCGTGGCCGGGGAGCTGTTTTTT	CASSPPSVAGELFF
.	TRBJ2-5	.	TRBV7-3	TGTGCCAGCAGCTTAGGGGGGCAAGAGACCCAGTACTTC	CASSLGGQETQYF
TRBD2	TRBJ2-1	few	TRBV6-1	TGTGCCAGCACCTTTGCGGGGAGGGATGAGCAGTTCTTC	CASTFAGRDEQFF
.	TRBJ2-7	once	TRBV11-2	TGTGCCAGTAAAAGTCGGGACACAAGACCTTACGAGCAGTACTTC	CASKSRDTRPYEQYF
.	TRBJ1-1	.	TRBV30	TGTGCCTGGAGTGAGGGACACTTAAACACTGAAGCTTTCTTT	CAWSEGHLNTEAFF
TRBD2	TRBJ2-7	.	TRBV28	TGTGCCAGCAGTCCCCGCCGGCTAGCGGGTTCCTACGAGCAGTACTTC	CASSPRRLAGSYEQYF
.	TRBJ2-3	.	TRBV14	TGTGCCAGCAGCACACACAGGGCCGCAGATACGCAGTATTTT	CASSTHRAADTQYF
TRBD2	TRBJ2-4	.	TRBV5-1	TGCGCCAGCAGCTACGGACTAGCGGGTTCCCTAGCCAAAAACATTCAGTACTTC	CASSYGLAGSLAKNIQYF
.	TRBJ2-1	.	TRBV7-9	TGTGCCAGCAGCACCCTCCCGGGGGGCACCTTCTTC	CASSTLPGGTFF